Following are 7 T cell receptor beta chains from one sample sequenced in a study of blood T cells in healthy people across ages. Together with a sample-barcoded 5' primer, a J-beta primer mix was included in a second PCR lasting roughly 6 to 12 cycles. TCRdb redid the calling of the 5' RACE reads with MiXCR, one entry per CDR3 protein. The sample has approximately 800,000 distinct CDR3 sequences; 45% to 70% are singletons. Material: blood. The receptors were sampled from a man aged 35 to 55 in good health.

CDR3 residues: CASSLRTGASTDTQYF. The DNA for the CDR3 is TGTGCCAGCAGCTTGCGGACAGGGGCTTCGACAGATACGCAGTATTTT. The rearrangement uses TRBV7-9 and TRBJ2-3; the match to TRBD1 covers 9 bases. The CDR3 covers 16 residues. Per germline, CDR1 SEHNR and CDR2 FQNEAQ (reference sequence). Trimming cost V 3 bases and J 3 bases; bases outside gene matches: 7.

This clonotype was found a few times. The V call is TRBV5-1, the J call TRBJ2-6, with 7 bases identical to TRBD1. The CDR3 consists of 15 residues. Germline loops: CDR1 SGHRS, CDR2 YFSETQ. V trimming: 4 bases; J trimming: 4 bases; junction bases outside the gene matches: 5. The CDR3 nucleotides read TGCGCCAGCAGCCTCACAGGGGTAGGGGCCAACGTCCTGACTTTC. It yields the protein CASSLTGVGANVLTF.

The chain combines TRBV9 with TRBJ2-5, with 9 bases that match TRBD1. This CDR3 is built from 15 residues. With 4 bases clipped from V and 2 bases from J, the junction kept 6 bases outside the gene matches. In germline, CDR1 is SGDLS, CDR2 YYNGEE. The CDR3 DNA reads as TGTGCCAGCAGCTCCAGACAGGGGGGACAAGAGACCCAGTACTTC. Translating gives CASSSRQGGQETQYF.

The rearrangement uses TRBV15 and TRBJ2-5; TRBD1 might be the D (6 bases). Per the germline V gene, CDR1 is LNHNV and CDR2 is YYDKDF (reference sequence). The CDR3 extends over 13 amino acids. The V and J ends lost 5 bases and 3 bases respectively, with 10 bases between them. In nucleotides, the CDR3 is TGTGCCACCAGCCGGACAGCGGAAGAGACCCAGTACTTC. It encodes CATSRTAEETQYF.

The CDR3 DNA reads TGCGCCAGTAGCCGACGGGGAGGGCCGAACTACTCTGGGGCCAACGTCCTGACTTTC. It yields the protein CASSRRGGPNYSGANVLTF. This chain joins TRBV5-1 and TRBJ2-6; 7 bases align to TRBD2. The CDR3 consists of 19 residues. The germline V gene has CDR1 SGHRS and CDR2 YFSETQ. V gave up 8 bases and J gave up 0 bases; unmatched junction bases: 17.

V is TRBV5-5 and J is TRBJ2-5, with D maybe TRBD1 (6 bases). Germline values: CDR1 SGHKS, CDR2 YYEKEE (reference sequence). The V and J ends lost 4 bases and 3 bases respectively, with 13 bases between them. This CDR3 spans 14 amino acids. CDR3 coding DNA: TGTGCCAGCAGCCTTGTGTCAGGGGAAGAGACCCAGTACTTC. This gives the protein CASSLVSGEETQYF.

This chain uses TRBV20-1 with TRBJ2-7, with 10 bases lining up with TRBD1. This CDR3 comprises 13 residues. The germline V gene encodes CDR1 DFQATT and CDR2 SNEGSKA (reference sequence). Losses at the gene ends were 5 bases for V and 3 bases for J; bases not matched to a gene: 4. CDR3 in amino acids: CSARTGGDYEQYF. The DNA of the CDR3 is TGCAGTGCTCGGACAGGGGGAGACTACGAGCAGTACTTC.